The 31 T cell receptor beta chains listed next were all sequenced from one sample in a study of beta chain features in type 1 diabetes. Expressed TCRB transcripts were sequenced after all isolated RNA was converted to cDNA. Clones were read by immunoSEQ multiplex PCR, and TCRdb kept only the in-frame ones, dropping some. The sample includes 250,000 or so clones, 20% of them seen just once. Study-level results: Moderate but significant shortening of TCRB CDR3s was recorded in all four CD4+ subsets from Type 1 diabetes patients.

These receptors have no identified antigens. Source material: naive CD4+ T cells from blood. The receptors come from a woman in her 40s with type 1 diabetes.

This clone was counted a few times. The V gene is TRBV9, the J gene TRBJ2-1; the match to TRBD2 covers 12 bases. The germline CDR1 and CDR2 sequences are SGDLS and YYNGEE. The V segment lost 3 bases and the J segment 10 bases; nucleotides outside the gene matches: 8. This CDR3 is 15 amino acids long. The CDR3 DNA reads as TGTGCCAGCAGCGCCGCTAGCGGGGGGGCTGGGGAGCAGTTCTTC. Protein sequence: CASSAASGGAGEQFF. Full variable domain (remainder filled in from reference TRBV9 and TRBJ2-1): DSGVTQTPKHLITATGQRVTLRCSPRSGDLSVYWYQQSLDQGLQFLIQYYNGEERAKGNILERFSAQQFPDLHSELNLSSLELGDSALYFCASSAASGGAGEQFFGPGTRLTVL.

This clone has just one count. This sequence joins TRBV19 and TRBJ1-5, with D uncertain. This CDR3 is 14 amino acids long. Germline V CDR1 and CDR2: LNHDA, SQIVND (reference sequence). V shed 5 bases and J shed 1 base, with 9 bases lying between them. The CDR3 here is CASSEGLSNQPQHF. CDR3 nucleotides: TGTGCCAGTAGTGAGGGCTTGAGCAATCAGCCCCAGCATTTT.

The chain recombines TRBV18 with TRBJ1-1; no firm D call. Trimming cost V 1 base and J 0 bases, with 9 bases left between them. Germline V gene sequence: CDR1 KGHSH, CDR2 LQKENI. The CDR3 extends over 15 amino acids. CDR3: CASSPQETLNTEAFF. CDR3 nucleotide sequence: TGTGCCAGCTCACCACAAGAGACATTGAACACTGAAGCTTTCTTT. Full variable domain (missing parts from reference TRBV18 and TRBJ1-1): NAGVMQNPRHLVRRRGQEARLRCSPMKGHSHVYWYRQLPEEGLKFMVYLQKENIIDESGMPKERFSAEFPKEGPSILRIQQVVRGDSAAYFCASSPQETLNTEAFFGQGTRLTVV.

This clone appeared once. The chain links TRBV5-5 to TRBJ1-5, with D tentatively TRBD1 (5 bases). CDR1 SGHKS and CDR2 YYEKEE come from the germline V gene (reference sequence). The length of the CDR3 is 14 residues. The V end was cut by 1 base, the J end by 6 bases, with 11 bases between. CDR3 residues: CASSLRQGGQPQHF. The CDR3 nucleotides are TGTGCCAGCAGCTTGCGTCAGGGTGGTCAGCCCCAGCATTTT.

On this clone: Other DNA sequences in the same sample also yield this CDR3. V usage is TRBV5-1 and J usage is TRBJ1-5, with a weak D call TRBD1 (6 bases). V lost 1 base and J lost 0, with 8 bases in between. Germline V lookup: CDR1 SGHRS, CDR2 YFSETQ. The CDR3 is made up of 15 amino acids. As DNA, the CDR3 is TGCGCCAGCAGCTTGACAGGGATTAGCAATCAGCCCCAGCATTTT. Protein: CASSLTGISNQPQHF.

This chain uses TRBV29-1 with TRBJ2-7; 7 bases agree with TRBD2. The CDR3 length is 14 residues. Germline CDR1 reads SQVTM; CDR2 reads ANQGSEA. V lost 7 bases to trimming and J lost 2 bases; unmatched junction nucleotides: 11. DNA for the CDR3: TGCAGCGCCGGGGGTGCTAGCGGAGCCTACGAGCAGTACTTC. It yields the protein CSAGGASGAYEQYF.

This chain connects TRBV6-6 to TRBJ2-7; no clear D gene. The V and J ends lost 7 bases and 4 bases respectively, with 20 bases between them. The CDR3 sequence is 15 residues long. The germline V gene has CDR1 MNHNY and CDR2 SVGAGI (reference sequence). The CDR3 DNA reads as TGTGCCAGCACCCACCCAGGAATCTCCCCATACGAGCAGTACTTC. It encodes CASTHPGISPYEQYF.

This clone has a handful of counts. This chain links TRBV30 with TRBJ1-1, with unresolved D. In germline, CDR1 is GTSNPN, CDR2 SVGIG (reference sequence). V dropped 0 bases and J dropped 5 bases, with 10 bases sitting between them. The CDR3 is 13 amino acids. The CDR3 loop is CAWSVLGLTEAFF. CDR3 nucleotide sequence: TGTGCCTGGAGTGTACTAGGGTTAACTGAAGCTTTCTTT.

V and J are TRBV9 and TRBJ2-2; 11 nucleotides align to TRBD1. J lost 4 bases, V lost 3 bases, and 5 bases had no gene match. There are 16 residues in the CDR3. Germline CDR1 is SGDLS and CDR2 is YYNGEE. DNA for the CDR3: TGTGCCAGCAGCGCCTCGGGACAGGGGGGCACCGGGGAGCTGTTTTTT. Encoded protein: CASSASGQGGTGELFF.

The gene calls are TRBV4-3 and TRBJ1-4; 7 bases are a match to TRBD1. Trimming at V came to 5 bases and at J to 0 bases, leaving 6 bases not matched to a gene. CDR1 is LGHNA and CDR2 is YSLEER in the germline V gene. The CDR3 length is 16 residues. CDR3 loop: CASSKDRHPTNEKLFF. In DNA form, the CDR3 reads TGCGCCAGCAGCAAGGACAGGCACCCAACTAATGAAAAACTGTTTTTT.

This clone showed up just a few times. The genes are TRBV6-6 and TRBJ2-7, with D unclear. Between the trimmed V and J ends, which lost 4 bases and 4 bases, there was a span of 8 bases. The CDR3 sequence is 12 residues long. The germline V gene encodes CDR1 MNHNY and CDR2 SVGAGI (reference sequence). The CDR3 spells CASSSDLYEQYF. As DNA, the CDR3 is TGTGCCAGCAGTTCTGACTTGTACGAGCAGTACTTC.

CDR3 nucleotides: TGTGCCAGCAGTGGGCAGGGGTCGGGCAATGAGCAGTTCTTC. Its translation is CASSGQGSGNEQFF. The chain carries TRBV2 and TRBJ2-1; perhaps TRBD1 as D (6 bases). Germline lookup yields CDR1 SNHLY and CDR2 FYNNEI. V was clipped by 4 bases and J by 6 bases, with 13 bases between them. The CDR3 runs to 14 residues.

This rearrangement joins TRBV29-1 to TRBJ1-1; 7 positions agree with TRBD1. CDR3 size: 13 residues. V gave up 7 bases and J gave up 4 bases; unmatched junction bases: 9. Germline V gene lookup returns CDR1 SQVTM and CDR2 ANQGSEA. The CDR3 spells CSAAQGRGTEAFF. The CDR3 nucleotides are TGCAGCGCTGCACAGGGGCGGGGCACTGAAGCTTTCTTT.

This CDR3 reads CSAAGGKETQYF. The CDR3 DNA reads as TGCAGCGCCGCGGGCGGGAAAGAGACCCAGTACTTC. The rearrangement uses TRBV29-1 and TRBJ2-5, with D possibly TRBD2 on 6 matching bases. V gave up 7 bases and J gave up 3 bases, with 12 bases separating them. The CDR3 runs 12 residues. Germline loops: CDR1 SQVTM, CDR2 ANQGSEA.

Comment on this clone: Other DNA sequences within the sample encode an identical CDR3. This chain joins TRBV18 and TRBJ2-2; 7 bases fit TRBD1. The V gene's germline CDR1 is KGHSH and CDR2 LQKENI. This CDR3 region has 14 residues. The J segment lost 3 bases and the V segment lost 3 bases, leaving 1 base of the junction unmatched. CDR3 amino acids: CASSPDRDTGELFF. Written as DNA, the CDR3 is TGTGCCAGCTCACCCGACAGGGACACCGGGGAGCTGTTTTTT.

This chain uses TRBV19 with TRBJ2-1, with TRBD2 matching 7 bases. CDR3 length: 14 amino acids. Germline trimming cut 3 bases from V and 3 bases from J; bases unmatched to any gene: 2. Germline-derived CDR1 and CDR2 are LNHDA and SQIVND (reference sequence). The CDR3: CASSISGNYNEQFF. The CDR3 DNA reads as TGTGCCAGTAGTATCAGCGGGAACTACAATGAGCAGTTCTTC.

V is TRBV4-3 and J is TRBJ2-1; 13 bases fit TRBD2. The V gene end was trimmed by 1 base and the J gene end by 8 bases; junction bases not matched to a gene: 2. CDR1 is LGHNA and CDR2 is YSLEER in the germline V gene. The CDR3 sequence is 15 residues long. CDR3 sequence reads: CASSQAGLAGDEQFF. Written as DNA, the CDR3 is TGCGCCAGCAGCCAAGCTGGACTAGCGGGGGATGAGCAGTTCTTC.

The CDR3, as DNA: TGTGCCTGGAGTGTACAGGGTGTCTACACCTTC. It encodes CAWSVQGVYTF. The chain recombines TRBV30 with TRBJ1-2, with TRBD1 as a possible D gene (6 bases). Per germline, CDR1 GTSNPN and CDR2 SVGIG (reference sequence). The CDR3 is 11 residues long. The V end lost 0 bases, the J end lost 10 bases, and 9 bases lay between the germline ends. Full variable domain (rest looked up from reference TRBV30 and TRBJ1-2): SQTIHQWPATLVQPVGSPLSLECTVEGTSNPNLYWYRQAAGRGLQLLFYSVGIGQISSEVPQNLSASRPQDRQFILSSKKLLLSDSGFYLCAWSVQGVYTFGSGTRLTVV.

This clone was counted between two and nine times. The CDR3 DNA reads TGCAGCGTTGGTATGGGGGGAACCTACAATGAGCAGTTCTTC. Its protein product is CSVGMGGTYNEQFF. J is TRBJ2-1 and V is TRBV29-1; maybe TRBD2 (6 bases). Deletions cut 4 bases from V and 2 bases from J, with 12 bases between. Germline CDR1 SQVTM, CDR2 ANQGSEA. This CDR3 is 14 amino acids long.

V and J are TRBV29-1 and TRBJ2-7, with TRBD1 identical over 8 bases. Germline V gives CDR1 SQVTM, CDR2 ANQGSEA. V trimming: 4 bases; J trimming: 0 bases; junction bases outside the gene matches: 2. CDR3 length equals 13 residues. This CDR3 reads CSVAGTGSYEQYF. Here the CDR3 DNA reads TGCAGCGTTGCCGGGACAGGCTCCTACGAGCAGTACTTC.

This clone was counted only a few times. The chain has TRBV5-1 and TRBJ2-7, with 9 bases aligning to TRBD2. The ends lost 0 bases at V and 7 bases at J; junction bases unmatched: 5. Germline lookup yields CDR1 SGHRS and CDR2 YFSETQ. The CDR3 is 14 amino acids. For the CDR3, the DNA is TGCGCCAGCAGCTTGGAAGGGACTAGCAAGGAGCAGTACTTC. Translated: CASSLEGTSKEQYF.

This clone was picked up a small number of times. This chain connects TRBV4-1 to TRBJ2-3, with D maybe TRBD1 (6 bases). CDR1 is MGHRA, CDR2 YSYEKL, per germline. Trimming shortened V by 0 bases and J by 2 bases, and 18 bases separated the two germline ends. CDR3 length: 18 residues. CDR3 in amino acids: CASSQEVARTANTDTQYF. CDR3 nucleotides: TGCGCCAGCAGCCAAGAAGTGGCCCGGACAGCAAACACAGATACGCAGTATTTT.

This clone was detected a few times. The chain recombines TRBV30 with TRBJ1-2, with D perhaps TRBD1 (6 bases). Deletions cut 5 bases from V and 7 bases from J, with 17 bases between. The germline CDR1 and CDR2 sequences are GTSNPN and SVGIG (reference sequence). This CDR3 spans 13 amino acids. CDR3 DNA sequence: TGTGCCTGGGCAGGTGACAGGACGACTGGCTACACCTTC. Amino acid sequence: CAWAGDRTTGYTF.

This clone appeared a few times. The genes are TRBV18 and TRBJ1-1; tentatively, D is TRBD1 (6 bases). This CDR3 has 13 amino acids. Germline V lookup: CDR1 KGHSH, CDR2 LQKENI. V was shortened by 0 bases and J by 10 bases, with 12 bases between the two germline ends. For the CDR3, the DNA is TGTGCCAGCTCACCACCGCCTACAGGGATAGCTTTCTTT. Translating gives CASSPPPTGIAFF.

The V and J genes are TRBV4-3 and TRBJ2-5; tentatively, D is TRBD1 (6 bases). Per the germline V gene, CDR1 is LGHNA and CDR2 is YSLEER. The CDR3 totals 14 residues. V was shortened by 2 bases and J by 4 bases, with 11 bases between the two germline ends. DNA of the CDR3: TGCGCCAGCAGCCAACCCGGACAGACAGAGACCCAGTACTTC. Protein: CASSQPGQTETQYF.

This sequence joins TRBV7-9 and TRBJ2-1, with 10 bases identical to TRBD2. The V segment lost 6 bases and the J segment 6 bases; nucleotides outside the gene matches: 5. The CDR3 is 14 residues long. The V gene's germline CDR1 is SEHNR and CDR2 FQNEAQ (reference sequence). CDR3 DNA sequence: TGTGCCAGCAGAAGAGCGGGAGGGCCCAATGAGCAGTTCTTC. Protein product: CASRRAGGPNEQFF.

V is TRBV25-1 and J is TRBJ2-5; D is perhaps TRBD2 (7 bases). Germline-derived CDR1 and CDR2 are MGHDK and SYGVNS. This CDR3 comprises 14 residues. Trimming pared 6 bases from V and 5 bases from J, leaving 16 bases between. CDR3 amino acids: CASSSLGGLETQYF. In nucleotides, the CDR3 is TGTGCCAGCAGCAGTCTGGGGGGGCTGGAGACCCAGTACTTC. The whole variable domain, remainder taken from reference TRBV25-1 and TRBJ2-5, is EADIYQTPRYLVIGTGKKITLECSQTMGHDKMYWYQQDPGMELHLIHYSYGVNSTEKGDLSSESTVSRIRTEHFPLTLESARPSHTSQYLCASSSLGGLETQYFGPGTRLLVL.

This clone was recorded a few times. V is TRBV7-2 and J is TRBJ2-3; tentatively, D is TRBD2 (6 bases). V was clipped by 5 bases and J by 5 bases, with 11 bases between them. The V gene's germline CDR1 is SGHTA and CDR2 FQGNSA. The CDR3 extends over 13 amino acids. CDR3 nucleotides: TGTGCCAGCAGCCTCAGGCGGGGAGATACGCAGTATTTT. It specifies CASSLRRGDTQYF.

In this sample, this clone turned up a few times. The V call is TRBV5-1, the J call TRBJ2-5; 7 bases are shared with TRBD1. The CDR3 runs 15 residues. Germline CDR1 SGHRS, CDR2 YFSETQ. V shed 3 bases and J 1 base; nucleotides not matched to a gene: 6. CDR3 residues: CASSWGGQAQETQYF. The CDR3, as DNA: TGCGCCAGCAGCTGGGGCGGACAGGCCCAAGAGACCCAGTACTTC.

The V and J genes are TRBV28 and TRBJ1-2; TRBD1 agrees at 8 bases. The CDR3 runs to 15 residues. Germline CDR1 reads MDHEN; CDR2 reads SYDVKM. Losses at the gene ends were 5 bases for V and 4 bases for J; bases not matched to a gene: 9. The CDR3 bases are TGTGCCAGCAGTCCAGGGACAGGCTACGGCTATGGCTACACCTTC. Protein product: CASSPGTGYGYGYTF.

This chain links TRBV5-1 with TRBJ2-2, with 7 bases that match TRBD2. The CDR3 spans 14 residues. The V segment lost 0 bases and the J segment 5 bases; nucleotides outside the gene matches: 1. Germline assignment: CDR1 SGHRS and CDR2 YFSETQ. CDR3 in DNA: TGCGCCAGCAGCTTGGGACTAGCAACCGGGGAGCTGTTTTTT. Translation gives CASSLGLATGELFF.